Below, one TCR beta chain is given with its context. The sample belongs to a study of blood T cell repertoires in COVID-19. Study-level background: The United States, Italy and Spain provided the acute and convalescent COVID-19 samples. T cells, B-cell-depleted T cells, or PBMCs supplied cDNA or gDNA.

After removal of 3 bases from V and 4 bases from J, the junction contained 10 bases not matched to a gene. Germline assignment: CDR1 SEHNR and CDR2 FQNEAQ (reference sequence). The CDR3 sequence is 18 residues long. In the study's own analysis: Reference gene primer amplification gave nucleated cell count estimates. Libraries were prepared by immunoSEQ multiplex PCR; TCRdb keeps only in-frame clonotypes and omits some of them. V, J and clone size derive from that table, while D and trimming were established from the DNA sequence. Seen here are 250,000 to 350,000 clones, 89% observed once, and the top ten hold roughly 0.96%.

The TCR was taken from a woman in her thirties or forties who had recovered from COVID-19. The chain combines TRBV7-9 with TRBJ2-6; 9 positions match TRBD1. Sequenced material: peripheral blood. In DNA form, the CDR3 reads TGTGCCAGCAGCTTCAAAGGCGGACAGGGGACCGGGGCCAACGTCCTGACTTTC. Translated: CASSFKGGQGTGANVLTF.